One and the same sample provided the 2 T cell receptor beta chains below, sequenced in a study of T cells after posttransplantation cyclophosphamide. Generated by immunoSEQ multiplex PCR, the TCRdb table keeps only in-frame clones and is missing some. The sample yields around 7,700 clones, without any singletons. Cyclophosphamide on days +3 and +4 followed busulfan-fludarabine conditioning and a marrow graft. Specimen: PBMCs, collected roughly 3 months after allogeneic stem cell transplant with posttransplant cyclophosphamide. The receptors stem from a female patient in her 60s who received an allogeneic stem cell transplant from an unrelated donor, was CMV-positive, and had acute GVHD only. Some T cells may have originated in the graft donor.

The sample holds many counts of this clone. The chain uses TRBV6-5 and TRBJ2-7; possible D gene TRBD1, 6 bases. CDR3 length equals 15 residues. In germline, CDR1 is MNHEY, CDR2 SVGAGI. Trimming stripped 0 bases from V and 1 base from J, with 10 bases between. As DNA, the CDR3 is TGTGCCAGCAGTTACTCGACAGGACCGTCCTACGAGCAGTACTTC. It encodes CASSYSTGPSYEQYF.

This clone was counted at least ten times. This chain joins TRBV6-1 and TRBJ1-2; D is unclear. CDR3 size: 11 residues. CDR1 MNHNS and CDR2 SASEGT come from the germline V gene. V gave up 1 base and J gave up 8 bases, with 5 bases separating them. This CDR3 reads CASSEVQGYTF. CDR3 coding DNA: TGTGCCAGCAGTGAAGTCCAGGGCTACACCTTC.